The clone carrying this T cell receptor beta chain was seen more than once but under ten times. TCRdb redid the calling of the RT-PCR reads with MiXCR, one entry per CDR3 protein. The table lists a few hundred thousand distinct CDR3 sequences, about 11% of them singletons. The data derive from a study of response to subunit inactivated influenza vaccine. With 6 bases clipped from V and 1 base from J, the junction kept 8 bases outside the gene matches. The CDR3 runs 16 residues. The same specimen was also included in a second study, on T cells expressing NK-cell markers. That report adds: 5'RACE template switching with UMIs produced the TCR beta cDNA. According to the study, TCR beta repertoires originated from sorted CD3+CD56+NKG2C+, CD3+CD56+NKG2C- and CD3+CD56-NKG2C+ T cells. Dominant NKG2C+ clonotype frequencies of about 1.0-8% of CD8+ T cells were measured in over 5 donors.

The sample was PBMCs from blood, taken on the day of vaccination. The receptor was derived from a man aged 50 to 60 who received an inactivated influenza vaccine. The gene calls are TRBV12-3 or TRBV12-4 and TRBJ1-5; 8 bases line up with TRBD1. The CDR3 nucleotides are TGTGCCAGCAGACAAAACAGGGGGACGAGCAATCAGCCCCAGCATTTT. This translates into CASRQNRGTSNQPQHF.